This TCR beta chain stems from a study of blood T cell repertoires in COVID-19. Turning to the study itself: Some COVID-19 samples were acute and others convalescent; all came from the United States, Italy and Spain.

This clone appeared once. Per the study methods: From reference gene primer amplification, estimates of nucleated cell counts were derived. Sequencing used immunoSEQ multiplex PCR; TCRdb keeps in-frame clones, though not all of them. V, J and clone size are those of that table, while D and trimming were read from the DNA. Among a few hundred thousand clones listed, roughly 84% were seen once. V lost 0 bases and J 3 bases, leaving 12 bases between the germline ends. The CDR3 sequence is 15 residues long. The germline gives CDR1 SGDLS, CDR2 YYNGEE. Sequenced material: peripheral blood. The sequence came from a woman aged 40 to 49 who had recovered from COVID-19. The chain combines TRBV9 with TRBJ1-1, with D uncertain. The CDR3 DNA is TGTGCCAGCAGCGTAGGAATGCGACGGGACACTGAAGCTTTCTTT. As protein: CASSVGMRRDTEAFF. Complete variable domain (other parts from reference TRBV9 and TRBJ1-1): DSGVTQTPKHLITATGQRVTLRCSPRSGDLSVYWYQQSLDQGLQFLIQYYNGEERAKGNILERFSAQQFPDLHSELNLSSLELGDSALYFCASSVGMRRDTEAFFGQGTRLTVV.